This entry lists 3 T cell receptor beta chains sequenced from one sample in a study of blood T cell repertoires in COVID-19. The protocol was immunoSEQ multiplex PCR, while the TCRdb copy is restricted to in-frame clones and leaves out a portion. The data hold 60,000 to 75,000 clones, with 80% to 90% observed a single time. The source material was peripheral blood. All receptors derive from a man between 60 and 75 years old with acute or convalescent COVID-19.

The J gene is TRBJ2-5, the V gene TRBV5-4, with TRBD2 matching over 9 bases. V lost 0 bases, J lost 5 bases, and 8 bases stayed unmatched. The CDR3 runs 16 residues. CDR1 is SGHNT and CDR2 is YYREEE in the germline V gene (reference sequence). The CDR3 DNA is TGTGCCAGCAGCTTGGGGACTAGCGACCCCCGGGAGACCCAGTACTTC. Residues: CASSLGTSDPRETQYF.

The chain combines TRBV12-5 with TRBJ1-1; D is possibly TRBD1 (6 bases). CDR3 length: 15 residues. Germline loops: CDR1 LGHNT, CDR2 FRNRAP. With 6 bases removed from V and 4 bases from J, the gap between germline ends came to 18 bases. The CDR3 DNA is TGTGCTAGTGGCAATACAGGGCAGGGGCGCACTGAAGCTTTCTTT. Translation: CASGNTGQGRTEAFF. Using reference TRBV12-5 and TRBJ1-1 for the parts outside the CDR3, the full variable domain is DARVTQTPRHKVTEMGQEVTMRCQPILGHNTVFWYRQTMMQGLELLAYFRNRAPLDDSGMPKDRFSAEMPDATLATLKIQPSEPRDSAVYFCASGNTGQGRTEAFFGQGTRLTVV.

The chain carries TRBV3-1 (or the pseudogene TRBV3-2) and TRBJ1-1; 7 bases line up with TRBD1. CDR1 and CDR2 from the germline V gene are LGHDT and YNNKEL (reference sequence). There are 17 residues in the CDR3. V was clipped by 5 bases and J by 1 base; unmatched bases: 13. Here the CDR3 DNA reads TGTGCCAGCAGCGGAACACAGGGGTTCTGGGGGAACACTGAAGCTTTCTTT. It yields the protein CASSGTQGFWGNTEAFF.